Below are 13 T cell receptor beta chains sequenced from a single sample in a study of shared clonotypes between healthy human individuals. The assay was immunoSEQ multiplex PCR, and TCRdb's table has in-frame clones only and misses some. The sample shows over a million clones, approximately 97% of them seen only once. Sequencing used naive CD4+ T cells sorted from blood. Sample subset: CD45RA+ positively selected. The receptors shown here come from a man in his thirties or forties in good health.

CDR3 in amino acids: CASSFSGSSYNEQFF. The CDR3 DNA reads TGTGCCAGCAGCTTTAGCGGGAGTTCCTACAATGAGCAGTTCTTC. The chain combines TRBV5-4 with TRBJ2-1, with 9 bases fitting TRBD2. V shed 2 bases, J shed 1 base, and the junction held 1 base outside the gene matches. The CDR3 is made up of 15 amino acids. Germline-derived CDR1 and CDR2 are SGHNT and YYREEE (reference sequence).

This sequence joins TRBV19 and TRBJ2-5; TRBD1 agrees at 7 bases. Germline V gene sequence: CDR1 LNHDA, CDR2 SQIVND (reference sequence). This CDR3 spans 14 amino acids. After removal of 6 bases from V and 2 bases from J, the junction contained 6 bases not matched to a gene. The CDR3: CASSKTGKQETQYF. The CDR3 DNA follows: TGTGCCAGTAGCAAGACAGGGAAGCAAGAGACCCAGTACTTC.

The chain joins TRBV7-2 to TRBJ2-7; D is ambiguous. The CDR3 totals 14 residues. V shed 3 bases and J shed 3 bases, with 12 bases lying between them. Germline V CDR1 and CDR2: SGHTA, FQGNSA. CDR3 sequence reads: CASSLMESIYEQYF. The CDR3 coding sequence is TGTGCCAGCAGCTTGATGGAGAGCATCTACGAGCAGTACTTC. Full variable domain (remainder filled in from reference TRBV7-2 and TRBJ2-7): GAGVSQSPSNKVTEKGKDVELRCDPISGHTALYWYRQSLGQGLEFLIYFQGNSAPDKSGLPSDRFSAERTGGSVSTLTIQRTQQEDSAVYLCASSLMESIYEQYFGPGTRLTVT.

Worth noting for this clone: This same CDR3 is encoded by further DNA sequences in the sample. This rearrangement joins TRBV18 to TRBJ2-5; D is undetermined. V lost 1 base to trimming and J lost 4 bases, with 4 bases between them. Germline CDR1 KGHSH, CDR2 LQKENI. The CDR3 is made up of 12 amino acids. The CDR3 is CASSPRGETQYF. The CDR3 nucleotides read TGTGCCAGCTCACCACGGGGAGAGACCCAGTACTTC. The full variable domain, in which reference TRBV18 and TRBJ2-5 provide the parts outside the CDR3, is NAGVMQNPRHLVRRRGQEARLRCSPMKGHSHVYWYRQLPEEGLKFMVYLQKENIIDESGMPKERFSAEFPKEGPSILRIQQVVRGDSAAYFCASSPRGETQYFGPGTRLLVL.

The J gene is TRBJ2-1, the V gene TRBV29-1; tentative D call: TRBD1 (6 bases). The CDR3 consists of 13 residues. Trimming removed 4 bases at V and 4 bases at J, with 11 bases between. The germline gives CDR1 SQVTM, CDR2 ANQGSEA. In nucleotides, the CDR3 is TGCAGCGTTGCTCGGGACATATACAATGAGCAGTTCTTC. It codes for CSVARDIYNEQFF.

This clone was found once. The CDR3 here is CAWSVQGARETQYF. The CDR3 coding sequence is TGTGCCTGGAGTGTCCAGGGGGCTCGTGAGACCCAGTACTTC. The chain uses TRBV30 and TRBJ2-5, with TRBD1 identical over 8 bases. Germline values: CDR1 GTSNPN, CDR2 SVGIG (reference sequence). V lost 0 bases, J lost 5 bases, and 5 bases stayed unmatched. The CDR3 consists of 14 residues. Looking up the rest from reference TRBV30 and TRBJ2-5 gives the full variable domain: SQTIHQWPATLVQPVGSPLSLECTVEGTSNPNLYWYRQAAGRGLQLLFYSVGIGQISSEVPQNLSASRPQDRQFILSSKKLLLSDSGFYLCAWSVQGARETQYFGPGTRLLVL.

The V and J genes are TRBV11-3 and TRBJ2-2, with D unclear. The V and J ends lost 0 bases and 4 bases respectively, with 6 bases between them. The CDR3 contains 14 residues. The germline V gene has CDR1 SGHNT and CDR2 YENEEA. CDR3 DNA: TGTGCCAGCAGCTTAGATTCGGGCACCGGGGAGCTGTTTTTT. It encodes CASSLDSGTGELFF.

For this clone: The sample holds other DNA sequences that translate to the same CDR3. V and J are TRBV9 and TRBJ2-1; 14 nucleotides align to TRBD2. The trim removed 4 bases at V and 9 bases at J, leaving 6 bases unmatched. The germline V gene encodes CDR1 SGDLS and CDR2 YYNGEE. The CDR3 runs to 15 residues. This CDR3 reads CASSPRLAGGSEQFF. In DNA, the CDR3 is TGTGCCAGCAGCCCCAGACTAGCGGGAGGGTCTGAGCAGTTCTTC.

This clone was observed a single time. V gene TRBV12-5 combines with J gene TRBJ1-2; tentative D call: TRBD1 (5 bases). This CDR3 is 14 amino acids long. The germline gives CDR1 LGHNT, CDR2 FRNRAP. The ends were cut back, 6 bases at V and 4 bases at J, with 15 bases in the middle. CDR3 sequence reads: CASGRDALGYGYTF. In DNA form, the CDR3 reads TGTGCTAGTGGCCGGGACGCCTTGGGCTATGGCTACACCTTC.

This sequence joins TRBV6-5 and TRBJ2-3; a weak D match, TRBD2 (6 bases). Trimming left V 4 bases short and J 2 bases short, with 13 bases between. CDR3 length equals 15 residues. Germline CDR1 reads MNHEY; CDR2 reads SVGAGI. The DNA of the CDR3 is TGTGCCAGCAGTTGGAGTAGCGGAAACACAGATACGCAGTATTTT. Its translation: CASSWSSGNTDTQYF.

This CDR3 is CASSELVAIPEQYF. CDR3 in DNA: TGTGCCAGCAGTGAACTGGTAGCTATTCCCGAGCAGTACTTC. The chain uses TRBV6-1 and TRBJ2-7; D ambiguous. Trimming removed 2 bases at V and 6 bases at J, with 14 bases between. The CDR3 length is 14 residues. Germline V CDR1 and CDR2: MNHNS, SASEGT.

The gene calls are TRBV5-1 and TRBJ2-1; maybe TRBD2 (6 bases). CDR1 is SGHRS and CDR2 is YFSETQ in the germline V gene. V lost 4 bases to trimming and J lost 6 bases, with 14 bases between them. The CDR3 is 14 residues long. CDR3 sequence (DNA): TGCGCCAGCAGCGCCCGACTAGTCTCCAATGAGCAGTTCTTC. Its protein product is CASSARLVSNEQFF. Variable domain in full (rest from reference TRBV5-1 and TRBJ2-1): KAGVTQTPRYLIKTRGQQVTLSCSPISGHRSVSWYQQTPGQGLQFLFEYFSETQRNKGNFPGRFSGRQFSNSRSEMNVSTLELGDSALYLCASSARLVSNEQFFGPGTRLTVL.

This chain uses TRBV18 with TRBJ2-1; 8 nucleotides match TRBD2. CDR1 and CDR2 from the germline V gene are KGHSH and LQKENI. V dropped 0 bases and J dropped 3; count of bases not matched to a gene: 4. The CDR3 is 16 amino acids. CDR3: CASSPPAGESYNEQFF. The CDR3, as DNA: TGTGCCAGCTCACCACCAGCGGGAGAAAGCTACAATGAGCAGTTCTTC.